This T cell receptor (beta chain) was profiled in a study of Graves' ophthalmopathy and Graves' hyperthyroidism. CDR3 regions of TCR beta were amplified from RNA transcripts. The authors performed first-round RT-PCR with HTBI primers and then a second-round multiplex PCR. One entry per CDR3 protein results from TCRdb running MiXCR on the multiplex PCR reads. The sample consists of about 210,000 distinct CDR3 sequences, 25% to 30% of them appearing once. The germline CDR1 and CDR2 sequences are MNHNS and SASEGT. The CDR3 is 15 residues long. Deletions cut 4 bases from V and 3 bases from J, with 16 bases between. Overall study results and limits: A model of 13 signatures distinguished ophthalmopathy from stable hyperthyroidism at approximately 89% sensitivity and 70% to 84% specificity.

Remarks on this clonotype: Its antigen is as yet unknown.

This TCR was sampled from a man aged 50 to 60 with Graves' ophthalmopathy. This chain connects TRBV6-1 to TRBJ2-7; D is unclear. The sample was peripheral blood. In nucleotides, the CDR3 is TGTGCCAGCAGTGTGAACAGACAAGGGTTCTACGAGCAGTACTTC. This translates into CASSVNRQGFYEQYF.